The 21 T cell receptor beta chains listed next were all sequenced from one sample in a study of long-term antiretroviral therapy in people with HIV. The assay, immunoSEQ v3.0, was run at survey level. Clones were read by immunoSEQ multiplex PCR, and TCRdb kept only the in-frame ones, dropping some. The table records about 16,000 clones, over 70% of them present only once. Material: unsorted PBMCs, obtained less than 1.3 years before starting antiretroviral therapy. The receptors stem from a man aged 25 to 40 with HIV.

The CDR3 region has the DNA TGTGCCAGCAGTTTTGGGAATACGCAGTATTTT. This encodes CASSFGNTQYF. This chain uses TRBV28 with TRBJ2-3; D is uncertain. With 3 bases removed from V and 7 bases from J, the gap between germline ends came to 5 bases. Germline CDR1 and CDR2: MDHEN and SYDVKM. This CDR3 spans 11 amino acids. The full variable domain, its missing parts supplied by reference TRBV28 and TRBJ2-3, is DVKVTQSSRYLVKRTGEKVFLECVQDMDHENMFWYRQDPGLGLRLIYFSYDVKMKEKGDIPEGYSVSREKKERFSLILESASTNQTSMYLCASSFGNTQYFGPGTRLTVL.

V and J are TRBV19 and TRBJ1-6; a possible D gene is TRBD1 (5 bases). The CDR3 contains 16 residues. Trimming took off 5 bases at V and 0 bases at J, with 11 bases between the two ends. Looked up from germline, CDR1 is LNHDA and CDR2 is SQIVND (reference sequence). The CDR3 sequence: CASSFKGDSYNSPLHF. In DNA, the CDR3 is TGTGCCAGTAGTTTTAAAGGGGACTCCTATAATTCACCCCTCCACTTT.

V is TRBV30 and J is TRBJ2-3, with 7 bases matching TRBD2. Germline lookup yields CDR1 GTSNPN and CDR2 SVGIG (reference sequence). This CDR3 spans 15 amino acids. The V and J ends lost 4 bases and 2 bases, in that order; junction bases with no gene match: 9. The CDR3 sequence is CAWTRGGRATDTQYF. In DNA form, the CDR3 reads TGTGCCTGGACGCGTGGGGGGAGGGCCACAGATACGCAGTATTTT.

The chain carries TRBV19 and TRBJ1-1; TRBD1 aligns across 9 bases. After removal of 6 bases from V and 1 base from J, the junction contained 9 bases not matched to a gene. The germline V gene has CDR1 LNHDA and CDR2 SQIVND (reference sequence). The CDR3 contains 16 residues. The DNA for the CDR3 is TGTGCCAGTAGCCGCTCCGGGACAGGGACGAACACTGAAGCTTTCTTT. Its protein product is CASSRSGTGTNTEAFF.

The chain combines TRBV5-6 with TRBJ1-5; D unclear. The V and J ends lost 3 bases and 0 bases respectively, with 10 bases between them. CDR1 and CDR2 (germline): SGHDT, YYEEEE. There are 15 residues in the CDR3. The CDR3 DNA follows: TGTGCCAGCAGCTCAGCTTACTTTAGCAATCAGCCCCAGCATTTT. It specifies CASSSAYFSNQPQHF.

The rearrangement links TRBV7-6 to TRBJ2-3; D gene ambiguous. V shed 1 base and J shed 0 bases, with 11 bases lying between them. The CDR3 runs 16 residues. The germline CDR1 and CDR2 sequences are SGHVS and FNYEAQ. CDR3 residues: CASSLGKGPSTDTQYF. The CDR3 nucleotides are TGTGCCAGCAGCTTAGGGAAGGGCCCTAGCACAGATACGCAGTATTTT.

DNA for the CDR3: TGTGCCATCAGTGAGGTGGCAGGAATCAATCAGCCCCAGCATTTT. It encodes CAISEVAGINQPQHF. This chain connects TRBV10-3 to TRBJ1-5; D ambiguous. Germline-derived CDR1 and CDR2 are ENHRY and SYGVKD. The CDR3 runs 15 residues. Trimming removed 2 bases from V and 3 bases from J, with 11 bases in between.

This clone was observed a few times. V is TRBV6-5 and J is TRBJ1-2; 9 bases line up with TRBD1. There are 14 residues in the CDR3. V shed 6 bases and J 8 bases; nucleotides not matched to a gene: 10. CDR1 and CDR2 from the germline V gene are MNHEY and SVGAGI. CDR3 sequence (DNA): TGTGCCAGCAGCCTGGACAGGGGCGGGATAGGCTACACCTTC. It is translated as CASSLDRGGIGYTF.

The chain combines TRBV11-1 with TRBJ1-2; maybe TRBD1 (5 bases). V lost 1 base and J lost 8, with 14 bases in between. The CDR3 totals 14 residues. CDR1 is SGHAT and CDR2 is FQDESV in the germline V gene (reference sequence). In DNA, the CDR3 is TGTGCCAGCAGCTTAGATGAGGGGTGGAACGGCTACACCTTC. Protein: CASSLDEGWNGYTF.

This clone was counted only a few times. The chain employs TRBV4-3 and TRBJ2-1; D remains ambiguous. V shed 1 base and J shed 10 bases, with 14 bases lying between them. Germline CDR1 LGHNA, CDR2 YSLEER. The CDR3 sequence is 14 residues long. The CDR3 nucleotides read TGCGCCAGCAGCCAAGGCGTTTTTGGAGCGGAGCAGTTCTTC. Amino acids: CASSQGVFGAEQFF.

This chain uses TRBV27 with TRBJ2-5; D ambiguous. Germline values: CDR1 MNHEY, CDR2 SMNVEV (reference sequence). V shed 5 bases and J shed 0 bases, with 7 bases lying between them. The CDR3 runs to 13 residues. CDR3 residues: CASSQVYQETQYF. The CDR3 coding sequence is TGTGCCAGCAGTCAGGTATACCAAGAGACCCAGTACTTC.

The rearrangement joins TRBV10-1 to TRBJ2-6; tentatively, D is TRBD1 (5 bases). There are 14 residues in the CDR3. Germline loops: CDR1 WNHNN, CDR2 SYGVQD (reference sequence). Trimming stripped 5 bases from V and 1 base from J, with 6 bases between. The CDR3 spells CASSPGSGANVLTF. The CDR3, as DNA: TGCGCCAGCAGTCCAGGGTCTGGGGCCAACGTCCTGACTTTC.

The chain is built from TRBV4-2 and TRBJ2-2, with 10 bases identical to TRBD2. The CDR3 runs to 15 residues. V shed 1 base and J 6 bases; nucleotides not matched to a gene: 2. In germline, CDR1 is LGHNA, CDR2 YNFKEQ. The CDR3 loop is CASSQAGLAPGELFF. DNA for the CDR3: TGTGCCAGCAGCCAAGCGGGACTAGCGCCCGGGGAGCTGTTTTTT.

The chain carries TRBV5-1 and TRBJ1-2; no definite D call. The CDR3 has 13 amino acids. Germline-derived CDR1 and CDR2 are SGHRS and YFSETQ. V was pared by 3 bases and J by 2 bases, with 8 bases between. This CDR3 is CASSSDGNYGYTF. The CDR3 bases are TGCGCCAGCAGCTCCGACGGGAACTATGGCTACACCTTC.

The chain carries TRBV6-5 and TRBJ1-1, with a possible D match to TRBD1 (5 bases). The CDR3 is 14 amino acids. Germline-derived CDR1 and CDR2 are MNHEY and SVGAGI. Trimming cost V 6 bases and J 1 base, with 12 bases left between them. CDR3 DNA: TGTGCCAGCAGCCCGGACACGCCGAACACTGAAGCTTTCTTT. Translated: CASSPDTPNTEAFF.

V and J are TRBV5-6 and TRBJ1-2; D unclear. The CDR3 totals 14 residues. The germline V gene has CDR1 SGHDT and CDR2 YYEEEE. V lost 0 bases to trimming and J lost 4 bases, with 10 bases between them. The chain's CDR3 is CASSLEGRVYGYTF. The CDR3 nucleotides are TGTGCCAGCAGCTTGGAGGGTCGGGTCTATGGCTACACCTTC. Full variable domain (rest looked up from reference TRBV5-6 and TRBJ1-2): DAGVTQSPTHLIKTRGQQVTLRCSPKSGHDTVSWYQQALGQGPQFIFQYYEEEERQRGNFPDRFSGHQFPNYSSELNVNALLLGDSALYLCASSLEGRVYGYTFGSGTRLTVV.

By share, this clone counts as hyperexpanded. This chain links TRBV6-5 with TRBJ2-3, with 12 bases lining up with TRBD1. Germline V gives CDR1 MNHEY, CDR2 SVGAGI. J gave up 8 bases and V 6 bases, and 6 bases lay outside the gene matches. The length of the CDR3 is 14 residues. As DNA, the CDR3 is TGTGCCAGCAGGCCGGGACAGGGGGCTCTTACGCAGTATTTT. Amino acids: CASRPGQGALTQYF.

The chain is built from TRBV7-2 and TRBJ2-5, with 10 bases identical to TRBD1. The CDR3 length is 14 residues. The junction had 5 bases not matched to a gene; V was cut back by 6 bases and J by 4 bases. CDR1 and CDR2 from the germline V gene are SGHTA and FQGNSA. The CDR3 nucleotides read TGTGCCAGCAGAACCGGGACAGGGGCAGAGACCCAGTACTTC. Protein sequence: CASRTGTGAETQYF.

V is TRBV6-5 and J is TRBJ2-3; no clear D. Trimming stripped 5 bases from V and 8 bases from J, with 11 bases between. CDR3 size: 12 residues. Germline V gene sequence: CDR1 MNHEY, CDR2 SVGAGI. This chain's CDR3 is CASSPGSSTQYF. The CDR3 bases are TGTGCCAGCAGTCCCGGTTCCAGTACGCAGTATTTT.

This clone was detected only once. This sequence joins TRBV5-4 and TRBJ2-7, with D perhaps matching TRBD1 (6 bases). Trimming shortened V by 3 bases and J by 1 base, and 20 bases separated the two germline ends. This CDR3 has 17 amino acids. The V gene's germline CDR1 is SGHNT and CDR2 YYREEE (reference sequence). The CDR3 spells CASSSPLGGPRSYEQYF. The CDR3 DNA reads TGTGCCAGCAGCTCCCCCCTAGGGGGTCCCCGTTCCTACGAGCAGTACTTC.

This chain links TRBV9 with TRBJ2-3; D ambiguous. This CDR3 has 14 amino acids. Trimming left V 7 bases short and J 0 bases short, with 12 bases between. Germline-derived CDR1 and CDR2 are SGDLS and YYNGEE. CDR3 in DNA: TGTGCCAGCGGTTTTTCCTTTAGCACAGATACGCAGTATTTT. As protein: CASGFSFSTDTQYF.